The 22 T cell receptor beta chains presented below share a single source sample, sequenced in a study of blood T cell repertoires in COVID-19. Some clones are missing from TCRdb's copy, which holds only in-frame ones; the method was immunoSEQ multiplex PCR. The repertoire includes 65,000 to 75,000 clones, approximately 92% of them detected once, and about 12% sits in the top ten. The specimen sequenced was peripheral blood. The receptors derive from a human donor with active COVID-19. The donor label of this sample is uncertain.

V gene TRBV6-4 combines with J gene TRBJ2-7; tentatively, D is TRBD1 (5 bases). The CDR3 runs to 12 residues. The V and J ends lost 8 bases and 2 bases respectively, with 10 bases between them. Germline values: CDR1 MRHNA, CDR2 SNTAGT. CDR3 DNA: TGTGCCAGCTCAGGGTCAACCTACGAGCAGTACTTC. This gives the protein CASSGSTYEQYF.

CDR3 nucleotide sequence: TGTGCCAGCATAGAACAGGGCGTCGGGGAGCTGTTTTTT. Protein: CASIEQGVGELFF. The chain recombines TRBV7-9 with TRBJ2-2; D is possibly TRBD1 (6 bases). The germline V gene encodes CDR1 SEHNR and CDR2 FQNEAQ (reference sequence). Trimming removed 7 bases from V and 7 bases from J, with 13 bases in between. This CDR3 spans 13 amino acids.

This chain links TRBV7-9 with TRBJ2-1; the match to TRBD1 covers 8 bases. J lost 6 bases, V lost 10 bases, and 8 bases had no gene match. Germline V gives CDR1 SEHNR, CDR2 FQNEAQ (reference sequence). This CDR3 has 13 residues. This CDR3 reads CATGQGKVNEQFF. CDR3 DNA: TGTGCCACCGGACAGGGTAAGGTCAATGAGCAGTTCTTC.

This clone has a single count. This sequence joins TRBV6-5 and TRBJ2-1; D is undetermined. V lost 2 bases to trimming and J lost 2 bases, with 7 bases between them. The CDR3 extends over 14 amino acids. Germline CDR1 is MNHEY and CDR2 is SVGAGI. CDR3 DNA: TGTGCCAGCAGTTACGTGGGCCCCTACAATGAGCAGTTCTTC. Amino acid sequence: CASSYVGPYNEQFF.

This clone was counted between two and nine times. This chain joins TRBV7-2 and TRBJ2-3, with 13 bases identical to TRBD2. This CDR3 has 16 residues. Germline V lookup: CDR1 SGHTA, CDR2 FQGNSA. V lost 5 bases to trimming and J lost 7 bases; unmatched junction nucleotides: 9. The CDR3: CASSLEQGLAGNTQYF. In DNA, the CDR3 is TGTGCCAGCAGCCTCGAGCAGGGACTAGCGGGAAATACGCAGTATTTT.

The gene calls are TRBV19 and TRBJ2-7, with 11 bases fitting TRBD2. The junction had 7 bases not matched to a gene; V was cut back by 5 bases and J by 4 bases. The CDR3 runs to 15 residues. In germline, CDR1 is LNHDA, CDR2 SQIVND (reference sequence). The CDR3 region is CASSLTSGSWYEQYF. The CDR3 bases are TGTGCCAGTAGTCTTACTAGCGGGAGTTGGTACGAGCAGTACTTC.

The chain employs TRBV5-3 and TRBJ2-5, with D unresolved. TRBV5-3 is an ORF, with its function uncertain. This CDR3 contains 14 residues. Trimming cost V 1 base and J 2 bases, with 9 bases left between them. CDR3 amino acids: CARSLYARQETQYF. CDR3 sequence (DNA): TGTGCCAGAAGCTTGTATGCGCGGCAAGAGACCCAGTACTTC.

The rearrangement uses TRBV5-1 and TRBJ2-5; the match to TRBD1 covers 9 bases. The V and J ends lost 6 bases and 2 bases, in that order; junction bases with no gene match: 8. Germline lookup yields CDR1 SGHRS and CDR2 YFSETQ. CDR3 length: 15 amino acids. CDR3 amino acids: CASTRTGDIQETQYF. Written as DNA, the CDR3 is TGCGCCAGCACTCGGACAGGGGATATACAAGAGACCCAGTACTTC.

This sequence joins TRBV15 and TRBJ2-3, with 12 nucleotides matching TRBD2. The CDR3 spans 16 residues. From germline, CDR1 is LNHNV and CDR2 YYDKDF (reference sequence). Trimming cost V 0 bases and J 4 bases; bases outside gene matches: 2. CDR3 coding DNA: TGTGCCACCAGCAGAGATCTAGCGGGAGGGTCAGATACGCAGTATTTT. This gives the protein CATSRDLAGGSDTQYF.

The rearrangement joins TRBV9 to TRBJ2-3; D remains ambiguous. Looked up from germline, CDR1 is SGDLS and CDR2 is YYNGEE. CDR3 length: 15 residues. Trimming removed 4 bases from V and 2 bases from J, with 14 bases in between. CDR3 residues: CASSPPLWPTDTQYF. The CDR3 region has the DNA TGTGCCAGCAGCCCCCCTTTGTGGCCCACAGATACGCAGTATTTT.

The chain joins TRBV5-8 to TRBJ2-3, with TRBD1 matching 7 bases. Germline V gives CDR1 SGHTS, CDR2 YDEGEE. This CDR3 is 16 amino acids long. V shed 2 bases and J 0 bases; nucleotides not matched to a gene: 6. CDR3 sequence: CASSLKTGLSTDTQYF. In DNA form, the CDR3 reads TGTGCCAGCAGCTTAAAGACAGGGCTAAGCACAGATACGCAGTATTTT.

The chain combines TRBV19 with TRBJ2-7; 12 bases agree with TRBD2. With V trimmed by 3 bases and J by 4 bases, 4 bases remained unmatched. The CDR3 runs 15 residues. Germline CDR1 is LNHDA and CDR2 is SQIVND (reference sequence). CDR3 nucleotides: TGTGCCAGTAGTATCCCCGGACTAGCGGGATACGAGCAGTACTTC. This codes for CASSIPGLAGYEQYF.

This chain connects TRBV5-1 to TRBJ2-6; tentatively, D is TRBD1 (6 bases). CDR1 and CDR2 from the germline V gene are SGHRS and YFSETQ. The V end was cut by 7 bases, the J end by 1 base, with 12 bases between. The CDR3 runs to 15 residues. CDR3 sequence reads: CASGKTGSGANVLTF. CDR3 sequence (DNA): TGCGCCAGCGGTAAAACAGGGTCTGGGGCCAACGTCCTGACTTTC.

V usage is TRBV12-3 or TRBV12-4 and J usage is TRBJ1-2, with a tentative D call TRBD1 (5 bases). The V gene lost 4 bases and the J gene lost 0 bases, with 6 bases spanning the gap. The CDR3 runs 13 residues. This CDR3 is CASSSGTNYGYTF. CDR3 DNA: TGTGCCAGCAGTTCAGGGACTAACTATGGCTACACCTTC.

The chain joins TRBV3-1 (or the pseudogene TRBV3-2) to TRBJ1-5, with 8 bases aligning to TRBD1. Germline CDR1 is LGHDT and CDR2 is YNNKEL (reference sequence). The V segment lost 0 bases and the J segment 6 bases; nucleotides outside the gene matches: 1. This CDR3 is 14 amino acids long. The CDR3 sequence is CASSQETGGQPQHF. In nucleotides, the CDR3 is TGTGCCAGCAGCCAAGAAACAGGGGGTCAGCCCCAGCATTTT.

The genes are TRBV6-2 or TRBV6-3 and TRBJ1-5; D is ambiguous. The CDR3 has 13 residues. The V end was cut by 2 bases, the J end by 5 bases, with 7 bases between. Germline V gene sequence: CDR1 MNHEY, CDR2 SVGEGT. Here the CDR3 reads CASSYTGDQPQHF. CDR3 coding DNA: TGTGCCAGCAGTTACACCGGGGATCAGCCCCAGCATTTT.

This clone was detected only once. The V and J genes are TRBV18 and TRBJ2-1, with unresolved D. Germline V CDR1 and CDR2: KGHSH, LQKENI. The CDR3 extends over 15 amino acids. The ends were cut back, 3 bases at V and 0 bases at J, with 9 bases in the middle. The CDR3 region is CASSPTVVSYNEQFF. CDR3 coding DNA: TGTGCCAGCTCACCGACTGTAGTCTCCTACAATGAGCAGTTCTTC.

This chain links TRBV21-1 with TRBJ1-6; TRBD1, the D gene given by the table, was not confirmed from the DNA. TRBV21-1 is labeled a pseudogene. This CDR3 is built from 17 residues. Written as DNA, the CDR3 is TGTGCCAGCAGCGGTCGGACAGGGGGCTACCATAATTCACCCCTCCACTTT. Translated: CASSGRTGGYHNSPLHF.

This CDR3 reads CASSEEAGGEQFF. The CDR3, as DNA: TGTGCCAGCAGTGAAGAGGCGGGAGGTGAGCAGTTCTTC. The chain employs TRBV2 and TRBJ2-1; TRBD2 matches at 8 bases. The V gene end was trimmed by 1 base and the J gene end by 9 bases; junction bases not matched to a gene: 2. The CDR3 has 13 residues. Germline V gives CDR1 SNHLY, CDR2 FYNNEI.

The chain combines TRBV19 with TRBJ2-2; D not resolved. Trimming stripped 2 bases from V and 2 bases from J, with 9 bases between. This CDR3 is built from 15 residues. CDR1 is LNHDA, CDR2 SQIVND, per germline (reference sequence). The CDR3 reads CASSISGSNTGELFF. The CDR3 region has the DNA TGTGCCAGTAGTATATCTGGCTCAAACACCGGGGAGCTGTTTTTT.

The chain uses TRBV2 and TRBJ1-1, with TRBD1 as a possible D gene (5 bases). CDR3 length equals 11 residues. Germline CDR1 SNHLY, CDR2 FYNNEI. With 2 bases removed from V and 8 bases from J, the gap between germline ends came to 6 bases. In DNA form, the CDR3 reads TGTGCCAGCAGTGAACGGGGGGAAGCTTTCTTT. Protein sequence: CASSERGEAFF.

V usage is TRBV6-5 and J usage is TRBJ2-1, with 11 bases matching TRBD1. The V gene's germline CDR1 is MNHEY and CDR2 SVGAGI. The J segment lost 11 bases and the V segment lost 5 bases, leaving 11 bases of the junction unmatched. The CDR3 has 15 amino acids. The CDR3 sequence is CASSRTGGQGVKQFF. In DNA, the CDR3 is TGTGCCAGCAGTAGGACCGGGGGACAGGGGGTTAAGCAGTTCTTC.